The 4 T cell receptor beta chains below come from one sample, sequenced in a study of blood T cell repertoires in COVID-19. The repertoire was sequenced with immunoSEQ multiplex PCR; TCRdb's copy has only in-frame clones and lacks some. Of 180,000 or so clones listed, roughly 88% were seen once; the top ten hold over 10%. The sample comprised PBMCs or T cells enriched from blood (not recorded which). The receptors were sampled from a woman aged 60-75 years who had recovered from COVID-19.

The CDR3 here is CATSDHRLAYTDTQYF. The CDR3 nucleotides read TGTGCCACCAGTGATCACAGACTAGCGTACACAGATACGCAGTATTTT. This chain uses TRBV24-1 with TRBJ2-3, with 8 bases identical to TRBD2. Germline assignment: CDR1 KGHDR and CDR2 SFDVKD. The CDR3 spans 16 residues. V dropped 3 bases and J dropped 2; count of bases not matched to a gene: 6.

This rearrangement joins TRBV5-5 to TRBJ2-5; D is perhaps TRBD2 (5 bases). Deletions cut 6 bases from V and 3 bases from J, with 21 bases between. CDR1 and CDR2 (germline): SGHKS, YYEKEE (reference sequence). The CDR3 has 16 residues. The CDR3 here is CASIPEWRREEETQYF. The CDR3 DNA follows: TGTGCCAGCATCCCGGAGTGGAGGAGAGAGGAAGAGACCCAGTACTTC.

Points on this clone: Other nucleotide sequences in the sample specify the same CDR3. This chain joins TRBV19 and TRBJ1-1; 8 nucleotides line up with TRBD1. CDR1 is LNHDA and CDR2 is SQIVND in the germline V gene (reference sequence). This CDR3 is built from 14 residues. V was clipped by 4 bases and J by 0 bases; unmatched bases: 1. The CDR3 DNA follows: TGTGCCAGTAGTACAGGGGGCATGAACACTGAAGCTTTCTTT. It specifies CASSTGGMNTEAFF.

This chain uses TRBV6-1 with TRBJ1-2, with a possible D match to TRBD1 (5 bases). V was clipped by 2 bases and J by 0 bases, with 10 bases between them. This CDR3 comprises 15 residues. Per the germline V gene, CDR1 is MNHNS and CDR2 is SASEGT. The CDR3 sequence: CASSEQRGPNYGYTF. DNA of the CDR3: TGTGCCAGCAGTGAACAGCGGGGACCTAACTATGGCTACACCTTC.